This is a list of T cell receptor beta chains from one sample in a study of T cell responses to AZD1222 COVID-19 vaccine. Assay used: immunoSEQ multiplex PCR; TCRdb lists only in-frame clones, some missing. The sample has approximately 100,000 clones; roughly 89% are singletons. The sample consisted of peripheral blood, taken on day 0 of AZD1222 vaccination. These receptors all stem from an adult in good health. Each CDR3 is given with its conserved first and last residue. A D gene is named only where the DNA matches it firmly. Size values are once, few and many counts, or a class for expanded clones, and some rows have none.

J gene,CDR3 length,clone size,V gene,D gene,CDR3 DNA,CDR3 protein
TRBJ2-7,11,-,TRBV20-1,-,TGCAGTGCTGGCCTTACCTACGAGCAGTACTTC,CSAGLTYEQYF
TRBJ2-5,14,few,TRBV5-4,-,TGTGCCAGCAGCGGTGGGCAGCTCCAAGAGACCCAGTACTTC,CASSGGQLQETQYF
TRBJ1-3,15,-,TRBV4-3,-,TGCGCCAGCAGCCAAGATAAGAGCTCTGGAAACACCATATATTTT,CASSQDKSSGNTIYF
TRBJ1-1,12,-,TRBV5-6,-,TGTGCCAGCAGCTTATGGGGGGGTGAAGCTTTCTTT,CASSLWGGEAFF
TRBJ1-2,14,-,TRBV4-1,-,TGCGCCAGCAGCCAAGGACAGGCCGTGGGTGGCTACACCTTC,CASSQGQAVGGYTF
TRBJ1-1,13,-,TRBV11-2,-,TGTGCCAGCAGCTCCTCCTTAGGGTTTGGAGCTTTCTTT,CASSSSLGFGAFF
TRBJ1-2,12,-,TRBV27,TRBD1,TGTGCCAGCAGGAGGACAGGGATGGGCTACACCTTC,CASRRTGMGYTF
TRBJ1-6,18,once,TRBV28,-,TGTGCCAGCAGAGGGTCGTGGGGGGGGAGCTCCTATAATTCACCCCTCCACTTT,CASRGSWGGSSYNSPLHF
TRBJ1-4,15,-,TRBV7-9,-,TGTGCCAGCAGCTCCTCGGGACCTGGAGGTGAAAAACTGTTTTTT,CASSSSGPGGEKLFF
TRBJ2-5,13,-,TRBV6-1,TRBD1,TGTGCCAGCAGTGATAGGGGGCGGGAGACCCAGTACTTC,CASSDRGRETQYF
TRBJ1-1,14,-,TRBV7-3,TRBD1,TGTGCCAGCAGCCCCGGAGGGACAGGGAATGGTGCTTTCTTT,CASSPGGTGNGAFF
TRBJ2-3,14,-,TRBV5-1,-,TGCGCCAGCAGCTTCCTGGGTAGCACAGATACGCAGTATTTT,CASSFLGSTDTQYF
TRBJ1-1,11,-,TRBV7-2,-,TGTGCCAGCAGTGCGATCACTGAAGCTTTCTTT,CASSAITEAFF
TRBJ2-7,15,-,TRBV27,-,TGTGCCAGCAGCATAACAGGGACCGTCTCCTACGAGCAGTACTTC,CASSITGTVSYEQYF
TRBJ2-1,17,-,TRBV3-1/TRBV3-2,-,TGTGCCAGCAGCCAAGATCTGCGTTCGAGCTCCTACAATGAGCAGTTCTTC,CASSQDLRSSSYNEQFF
TRBJ1-1,16,-,TRBV18,TRBD1,TGTGCCAGCTCACCCCGGACAGGGGGGTTTGGCACTGAAGCTTTCTTT,CASSPRTGGFGTEAFF
TRBJ2-7,15,-,TRBV4-2,-,TGTGCCAGCAGCCAAGAGAGGGGGGTGGCCCGGGAGCAGTACTTC,CASSQERGVAREQYF
TRBJ2-4,14,-,TRBV28,TRBD2,TGTGCCAGCAGGAAGGAGGGCGGGGGAAACATTCAGTACTTC,CASRKEGGGNIQYF
TRBJ2-7,15,-,TRBV30,TRBD2,TGTGCCTGGGCCAGGACTAGCGGGAAGTTCCACGAGCAGTACTTC,CAWARTSGKFHEQYF
TRBJ1-1,15,-,TRBV7-6,-,TGTGCCAGCAGCTTAGTTCCAGATATGAACACTGAAGCTTTCTTT,CASSLVPDMNTEAFF
TRBJ2-7,14,-,TRBV29-1,TRBD2,TGCAGCGTCCACCTAGCGGAGGGGCAGTACGAGCAGTACTTC,CSVHLAEGQYEQYF
TRBJ2-2,12,-,TRBV4-2,-,TGTGCCAGCGGCCTAGACACCGGGGAGCTGTTTTTT,CASGLDTGELFF
TRBJ2-7,14,-,TRBV19,TRBD2,TGTGCCAGTAGTAAGGGACTACGGGCATACGAGCAGTACTTC,CASSKGLRAYEQYF
TRBJ2-7,11,-,TRBV5-5,-,TGTGCCAGCAGCTTCTTAGGCGAGCAGTACTTC,CASSFLGEQYF
TRBJ1-5,13,-,TRBV6-1,-,TGTGCCAGCAGTGATAGGGGTACCCAGCCCCAGCATTTT,CASSDRGTQPQHF
TRBJ2-7,13,-,TRBV5-1,-,TGCGCCAGCAGCCCACAGGGTCAAGGCGAGCAGTACTTC,CASSPQGQGEQYF
TRBJ1-1,17,-,TRBV7-2,TRBD1,TGTGCCAGCAGCTCGATAGTAGTTGGACAGGGGAACACTGAAGCTTTCTTT,CASSSIVVGQGNTEAFF
TRBJ2-4,16,once,TRBV5-5,-,TGTGCCAGCAGCTTGGTCCGCCGACTAGCCAAAAACATTCAGTACTTC,CASSLVRRLAKNIQYF
TRBJ1-1,14,-,TRBV18,-,TGTGCCAGCTCCCAGGCGGGAGGGAGGACTGAAGCTTTCTTT,CASSQAGGRTEAFF
TRBJ2-5,15,-,TRBV4-3,TRBD2,TGCGCCAGCAGCTGGACTAGCGGGGGTCCGGAGACCCAGTACTTC,CASSWTSGGPETQYF
TRBJ1-5,15,-,TRBV24-1,TRBD1,TGTGCCACCAGTGAGGATAATACAGGGGATCAGCCCCAGCATTTT,CATSEDNTGDQPQHF
TRBJ1-5,17,-,TRBV19,-,TGTGCCAGTAGGGGCCGTGGGGGGATGGGTAGCAATCAGCCCCAGCATTTT,CASRGRGGMGSNQPQHF
TRBJ2-7,14,few,TRBV18,TRBD2,TGTGCCAGCTCACCAACCTTAGCGGGAGACGAGCAGTACTTC,CASSPTLAGDEQYF
TRBJ1-1,12,-,TRBV30,-,TGTGCCTGGAGCACGGGGGGGACTGAAGCTTTCTTT,CAWSTGGTEAFF
TRBJ1-2,15,-,TRBV5-6,TRBD1,TGTGCCAGCAGCTTGGGGGACAGAGCTAACTATGGCTACACCTTC,CASSLGDRANYGYTF
TRBJ1-2,14,-,TRBV29-1,TRBD1,TGCAGCGTTGCCTCCCCGACAGGGGGAAGTGGCTACACCTTC,CSVASPTGGSGYTF
TRBJ1-6,15,-,TRBV6-6,-,TGTGCCAGCACTCAAACAGGGAACTATAATTCACCCCTCCACTTT,CASTQTGNYNSPLHF
TRBJ2-7,15,-,TRBV7-8,-,TGTGCCAGCAGCCACGGGTTGCGGGACTCCTACGAGCAGTACTTC,CASSHGLRDSYEQYF